This TCR beta chain originates from a study of blood T cell repertoires in COVID-19. Whole-study context: From the United States, Italy and Spain came samples of acute and convalescent COVID-19. From T cells, B-cell-depleted T cells, or PBMCs came the material, which was cDNA or gDNA.

As processed by the authors: Amplification with reference gene primers provided the estimates of nucleated cell counts. The repertoire was sequenced with immunoSEQ multiplex PCR; TCRdb's copy has only in-frame clones and lacks some. Clone size and the V and J calls come from that table; the DNA yielded D and trimming. The sample carries a few hundred thousand clones, more than 65% recorded once. V was cut by 4 bases and J by 3 bases, with 12 bases left in between. The CDR3 is made up of 14 amino acids. The germline CDR1 and CDR2 sequences are KGHSH and LQKENI. The sample consisted of peripheral blood. The chain recombines TRBV18 with TRBJ1-1; D might be TRBD1 (5 bases). The clonotype was recovered from a man aged 35 to 55 who had recovered from COVID-19. CDR3 DNA sequence: TGTGCCAGCTCACTAGCCGGGGGAGACACTGAAGCTTTCTTT. Amino acids: CASSLAGGDTEAFF.